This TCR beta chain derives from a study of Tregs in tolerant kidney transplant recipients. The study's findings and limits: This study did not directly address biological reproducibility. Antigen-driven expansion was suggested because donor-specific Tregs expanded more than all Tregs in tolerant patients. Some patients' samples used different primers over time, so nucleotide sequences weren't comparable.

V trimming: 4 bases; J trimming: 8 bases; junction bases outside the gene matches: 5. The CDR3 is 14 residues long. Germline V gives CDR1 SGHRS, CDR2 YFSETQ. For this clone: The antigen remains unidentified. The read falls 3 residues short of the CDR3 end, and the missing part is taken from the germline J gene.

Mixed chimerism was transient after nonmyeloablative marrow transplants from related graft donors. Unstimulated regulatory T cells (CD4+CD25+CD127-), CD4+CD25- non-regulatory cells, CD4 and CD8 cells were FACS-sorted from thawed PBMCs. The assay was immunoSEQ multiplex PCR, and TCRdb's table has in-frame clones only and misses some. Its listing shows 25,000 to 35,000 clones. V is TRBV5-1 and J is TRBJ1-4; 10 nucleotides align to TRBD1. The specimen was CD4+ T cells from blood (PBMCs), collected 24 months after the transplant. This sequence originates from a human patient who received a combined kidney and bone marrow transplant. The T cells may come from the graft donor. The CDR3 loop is CASSPRTGGEKLFF. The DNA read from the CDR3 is TGCGCCAGCAGCCCTCGGACAGGGGGGGAAAAA.